This T cell receptor (beta chain) stems from a study of blood T cell repertoires in COVID-19. Study in general: COVID-19 samples from acute and convalescent phases originated in the United States, Italy and Spain.

This CDR3 is 14 amino acids long. Germline V gene data show CDR1 as SQVTM and CDR2 as ANQGSEA. V lost 5 bases and J lost 0, with 11 bases in between. Original methodology: Scientists estimated how many nucleated cells there were by amplifying reference gene primers. Some clones are missing from TCRdb's copy, which holds only in-frame ones; the method was immunoSEQ multiplex PCR. For V, J and clone size, that table is used; D and trimming come from the DNA. The repertoire holds a few hundred thousand clones, with 88% as singletons. This TCR was sampled from a man aged 80 or over with acute or convalescent COVID-19. V is TRBV29-1 and J is TRBJ1-5; tentatively, D is TRBD1 (6 bases). The source material was peripheral blood. The CDR3 here is CSVRTGSSNQPQHF. The CDR3 coding sequence is TGCAGCGTTCGAACAGGGAGTAGCAATCAGCCCCAGCATTTT.